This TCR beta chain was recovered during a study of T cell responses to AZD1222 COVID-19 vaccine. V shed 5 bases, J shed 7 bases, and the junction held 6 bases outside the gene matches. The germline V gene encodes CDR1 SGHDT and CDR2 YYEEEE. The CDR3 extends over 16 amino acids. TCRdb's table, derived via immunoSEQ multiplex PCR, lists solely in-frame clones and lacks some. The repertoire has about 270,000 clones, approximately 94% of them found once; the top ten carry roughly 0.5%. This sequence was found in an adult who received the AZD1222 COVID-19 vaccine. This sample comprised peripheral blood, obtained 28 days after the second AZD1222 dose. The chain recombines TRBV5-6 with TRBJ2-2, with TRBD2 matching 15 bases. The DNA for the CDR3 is TGTGCCAGCAGTCTTGGGACTAGCGGGAGGCACGGGGAGCTGTTTTTT. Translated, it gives CASSLGTSGRHGELFF.